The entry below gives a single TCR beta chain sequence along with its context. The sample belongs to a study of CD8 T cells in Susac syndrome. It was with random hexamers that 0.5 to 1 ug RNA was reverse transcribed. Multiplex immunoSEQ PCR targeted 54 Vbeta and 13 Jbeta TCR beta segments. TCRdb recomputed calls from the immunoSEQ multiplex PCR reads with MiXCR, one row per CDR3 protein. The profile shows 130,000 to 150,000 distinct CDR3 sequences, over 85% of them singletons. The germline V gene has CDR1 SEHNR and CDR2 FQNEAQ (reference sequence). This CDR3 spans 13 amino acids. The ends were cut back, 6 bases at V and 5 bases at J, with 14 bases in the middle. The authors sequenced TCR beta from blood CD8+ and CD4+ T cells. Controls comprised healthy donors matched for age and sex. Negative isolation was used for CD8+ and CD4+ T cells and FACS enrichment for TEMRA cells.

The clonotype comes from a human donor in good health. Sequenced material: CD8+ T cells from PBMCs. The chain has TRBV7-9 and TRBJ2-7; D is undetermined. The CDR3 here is CASRYSGNDEQYF. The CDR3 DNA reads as TGTGCCAGCAGATATTCAGGCAACGACGAGCAGTACTTC.